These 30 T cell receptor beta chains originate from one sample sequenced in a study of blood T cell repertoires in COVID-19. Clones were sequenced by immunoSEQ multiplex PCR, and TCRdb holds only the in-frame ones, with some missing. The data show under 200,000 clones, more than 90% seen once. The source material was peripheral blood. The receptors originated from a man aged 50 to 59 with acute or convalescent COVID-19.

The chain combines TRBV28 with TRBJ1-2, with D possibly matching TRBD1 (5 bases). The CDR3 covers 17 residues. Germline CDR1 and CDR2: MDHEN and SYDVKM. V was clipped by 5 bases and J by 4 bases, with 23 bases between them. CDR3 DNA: TGTGCCAGCAGTCCCCGCCAGGGCCCGACGACGGGCTATGGCTACACCTTC. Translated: CASSPRQGPTTGYGYTF.

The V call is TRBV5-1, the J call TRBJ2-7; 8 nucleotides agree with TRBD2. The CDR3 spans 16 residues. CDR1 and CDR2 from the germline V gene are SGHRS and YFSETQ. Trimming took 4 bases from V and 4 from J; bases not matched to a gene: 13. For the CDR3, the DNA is TGCGCCAGCAGCCAGCAATCAGGGCTAGCGGGTTACGAGCAGTACTTC. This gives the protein CASSQQSGLAGYEQYF.

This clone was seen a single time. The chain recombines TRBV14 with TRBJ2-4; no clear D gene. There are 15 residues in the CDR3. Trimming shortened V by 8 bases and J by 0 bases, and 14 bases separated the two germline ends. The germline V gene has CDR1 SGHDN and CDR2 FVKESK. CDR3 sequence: CASATEPLAKNIQYF. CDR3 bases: TGTGCCAGCGCTACAGAGCCTTTAGCCAAAAACATTCAGTACTTC. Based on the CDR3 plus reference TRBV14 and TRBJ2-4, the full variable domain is EAGVTQFPSHSVIEKGQTVTLRCDPISGHDNLYWYRRVMGKEIKFLLHFVKESKQDESGMPNNRFLAERTGGTYSTLKVQPAELEDSGVYFCASATEPLAKNIQYFGAGTRLSVL.

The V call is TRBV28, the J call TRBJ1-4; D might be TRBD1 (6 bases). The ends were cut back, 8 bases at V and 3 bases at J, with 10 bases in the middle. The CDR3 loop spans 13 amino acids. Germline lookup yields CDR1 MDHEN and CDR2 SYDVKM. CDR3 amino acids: CASLSGANEKLFF. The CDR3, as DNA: TGTGCCAGCCTCTCAGGGGCTAATGAAAAACTGTTTTTT.

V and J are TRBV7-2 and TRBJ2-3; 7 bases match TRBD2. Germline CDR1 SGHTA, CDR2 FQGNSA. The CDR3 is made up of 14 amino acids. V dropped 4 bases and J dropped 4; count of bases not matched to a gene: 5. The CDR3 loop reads CASSYVGLADTQYF. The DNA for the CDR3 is TGTGCCAGCAGCTACGTCGGACTAGCAGATACGCAGTATTTT.

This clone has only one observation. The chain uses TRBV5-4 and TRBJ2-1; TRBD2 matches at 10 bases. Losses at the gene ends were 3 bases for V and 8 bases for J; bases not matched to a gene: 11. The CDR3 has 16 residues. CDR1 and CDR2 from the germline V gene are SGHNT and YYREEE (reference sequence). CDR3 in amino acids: CASSSPAQREGYEQFF. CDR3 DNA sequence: TGTGCCAGCAGCTCTCCAGCCCAGCGGGAGGGCTATGAGCAGTTCTTC.

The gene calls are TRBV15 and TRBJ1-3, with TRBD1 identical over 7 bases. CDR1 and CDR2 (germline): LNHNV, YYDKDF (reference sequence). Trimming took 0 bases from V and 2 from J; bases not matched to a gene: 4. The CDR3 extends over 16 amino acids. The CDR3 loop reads CATSRDIGTAGNTIYF. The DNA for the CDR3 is TGTGCCACCAGCAGAGACATCGGGACAGCTGGAAACACCATATATTTT.

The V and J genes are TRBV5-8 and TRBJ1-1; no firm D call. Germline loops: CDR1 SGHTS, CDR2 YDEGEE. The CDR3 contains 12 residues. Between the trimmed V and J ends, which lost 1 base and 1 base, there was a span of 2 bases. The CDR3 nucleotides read TGTGCCAGCAGCTTGCAGAACACTGAAGCTTTCTTT. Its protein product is CASSLQNTEAFF.

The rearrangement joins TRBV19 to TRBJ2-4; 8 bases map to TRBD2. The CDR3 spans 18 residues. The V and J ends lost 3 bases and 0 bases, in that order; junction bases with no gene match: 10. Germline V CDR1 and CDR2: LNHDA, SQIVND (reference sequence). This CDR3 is CASSIRTSGSIAKNIQYF. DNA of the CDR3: TGTGCCAGTAGTATCCGAACTAGCGGTTCTATAGCCAAAAACATTCAGTACTTC.

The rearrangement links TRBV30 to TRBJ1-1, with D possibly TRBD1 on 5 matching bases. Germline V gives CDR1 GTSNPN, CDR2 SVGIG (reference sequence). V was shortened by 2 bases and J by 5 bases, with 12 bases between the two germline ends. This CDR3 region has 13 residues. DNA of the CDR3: TGTGCCTGGAGTAGGGGTGGGGGGACTGAAGCTTTCTTT. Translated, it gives CAWSRGGGTEAFF.

The CDR3 DNA reads as TGTGCCAGCAGCCTCCGGGACAGAGACTCTGAAGCTTTCTTT. Its translation is CASSLRDRDSEAFF. The chain links TRBV7-2 to TRBJ1-1; 7 bases map to TRBD1. Germline CDR1 is SGHTA and CDR2 is FQGNSA. Trimming took 5 bases from V and 6 from J; bases not matched to a gene: 9. This CDR3 region has 14 residues.

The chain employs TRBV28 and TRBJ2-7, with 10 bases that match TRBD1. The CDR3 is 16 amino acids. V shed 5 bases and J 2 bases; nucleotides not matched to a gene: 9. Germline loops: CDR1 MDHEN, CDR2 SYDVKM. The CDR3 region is CASSTTPGQGTYEQYF. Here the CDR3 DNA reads TGTGCCAGCAGTACAACTCCGGGACAGGGGACCTACGAGCAGTACTTC.

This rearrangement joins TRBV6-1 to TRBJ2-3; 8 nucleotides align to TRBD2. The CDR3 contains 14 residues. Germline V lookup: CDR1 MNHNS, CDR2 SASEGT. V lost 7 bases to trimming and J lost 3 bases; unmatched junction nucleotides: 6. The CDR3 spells CASTRGGLTDTQYF. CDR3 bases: TGTGCCAGCACCCGGGGGGGCCTAACAGATACGCAGTATTTT.

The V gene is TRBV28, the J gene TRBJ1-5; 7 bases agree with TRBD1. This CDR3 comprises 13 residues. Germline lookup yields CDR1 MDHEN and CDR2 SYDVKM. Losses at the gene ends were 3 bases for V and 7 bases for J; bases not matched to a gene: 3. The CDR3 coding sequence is TGTGCCAGCAGTTTTCTGACAGGGCAGCCCCAGCATTTT. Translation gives CASSFLTGQPQHF.

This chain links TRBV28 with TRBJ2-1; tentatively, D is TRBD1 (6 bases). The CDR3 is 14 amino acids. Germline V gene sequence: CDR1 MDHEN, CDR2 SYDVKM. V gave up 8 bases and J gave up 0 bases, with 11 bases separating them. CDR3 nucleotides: TGTGCCAGCGGGGGCCCCGGCTCCTACAATGAGCAGTTCTTC. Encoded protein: CASGGPGSYNEQFF.

The CDR3 region is CASSPGVQGNTEAFF. CDR3 coding DNA: TGCGCCAGCAGCCCCGGAGTACAGGGGAACACTGAAGCTTTCTTT. The J gene is TRBJ1-1, the V gene TRBV5-1; D may be TRBD1 (6 bases). Trimming left V 4 bases short and J 1 base short, with 14 bases between. Germline V lookup: CDR1 SGHRS, CDR2 YFSETQ. This CDR3 is built from 15 residues.

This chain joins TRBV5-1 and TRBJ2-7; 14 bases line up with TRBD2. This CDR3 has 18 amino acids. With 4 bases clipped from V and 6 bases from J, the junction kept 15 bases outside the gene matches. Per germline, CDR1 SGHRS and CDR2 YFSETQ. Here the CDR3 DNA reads TGCGCCAGCAGCACGACCGGGACTAGCGGGAGTCGGGGGGCCGAGCAGTACTTC. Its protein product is CASSTTGTSGSRGAEQYF. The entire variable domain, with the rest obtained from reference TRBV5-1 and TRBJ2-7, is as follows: KAGVTQTPRYLIKTRGQQVTLSCSPISGHRSVSWYQQTPGQGLQFLFEYFSETQRNKGNFPGRFSGRQFSNSRSEMNVSTLELGDSALYLCASSTTGTSGSRGAEQYFGPGTRLTVT.

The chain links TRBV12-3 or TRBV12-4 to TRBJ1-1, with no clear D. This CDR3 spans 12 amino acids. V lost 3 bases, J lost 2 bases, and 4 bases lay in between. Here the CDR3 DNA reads TGTGCCAGCAGTTTCTTTAACACTGAAGCTTTCTTT. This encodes CASSFFNTEAFF.

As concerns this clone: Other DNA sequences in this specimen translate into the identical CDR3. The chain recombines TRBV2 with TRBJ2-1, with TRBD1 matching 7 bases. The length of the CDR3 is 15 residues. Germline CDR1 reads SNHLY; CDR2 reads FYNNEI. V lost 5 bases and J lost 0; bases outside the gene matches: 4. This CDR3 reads CASSLQGSSYNEQFF. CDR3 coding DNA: TGTGCCAGCAGTCTACAGGGGAGCTCCTACAATGAGCAGTTCTTC. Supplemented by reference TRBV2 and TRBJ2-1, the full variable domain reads EPEVTQTPSHQVTQMGQEVILRCVPISNHLYFYWYRQILGQKVEFLVSFYNNEISEKSEIFDDQFSVERPDGSNFTLKIRSTKLEDSAMYFCASSLQGSSYNEQFFGPGTRLTVL.

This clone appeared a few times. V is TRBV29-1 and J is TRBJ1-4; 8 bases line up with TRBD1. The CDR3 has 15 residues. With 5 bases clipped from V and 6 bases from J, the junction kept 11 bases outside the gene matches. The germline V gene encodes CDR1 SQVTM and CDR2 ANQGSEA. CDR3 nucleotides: TGCAGCGTTACAGCCGGACAGGGTTTATATGAAAAACTGTTTTTT. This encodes CSVTAGQGLYEKLFF.

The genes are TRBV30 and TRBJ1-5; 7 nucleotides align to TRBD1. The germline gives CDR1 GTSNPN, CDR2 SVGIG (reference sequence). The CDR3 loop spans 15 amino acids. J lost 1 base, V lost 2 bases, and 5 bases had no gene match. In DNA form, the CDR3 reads TGTGCCTGGAGTAGGGACAGCTCGAGCAATCAGCCCCAGCATTTT. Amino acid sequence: CAWSRDSSSNQPQHF.

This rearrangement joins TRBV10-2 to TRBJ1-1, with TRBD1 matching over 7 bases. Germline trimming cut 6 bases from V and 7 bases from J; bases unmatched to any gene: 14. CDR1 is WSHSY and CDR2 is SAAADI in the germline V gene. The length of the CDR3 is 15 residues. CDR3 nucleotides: TGCGCCAGCAGGAAAGAGACAGGGAAAGGGGGTGAAGCTTTCTTT. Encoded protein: CASRKETGKGGEAFF.

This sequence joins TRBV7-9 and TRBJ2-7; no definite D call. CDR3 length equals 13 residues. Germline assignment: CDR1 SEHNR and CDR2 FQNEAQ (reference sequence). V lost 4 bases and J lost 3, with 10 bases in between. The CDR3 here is CASSSPNGYEQYV. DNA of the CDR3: TGTGCCAGCAGCTCACCCAACGGCTACGAGCAGTACGTC.

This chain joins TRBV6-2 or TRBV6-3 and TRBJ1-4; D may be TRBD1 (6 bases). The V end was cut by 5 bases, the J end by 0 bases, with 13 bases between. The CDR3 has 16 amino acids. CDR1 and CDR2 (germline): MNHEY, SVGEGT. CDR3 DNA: TGTGCCAGCAGTACGACAGGAATTGCAACTAATGAAAAACTGTTTTTT. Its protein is CASSTTGIATNEKLFF.

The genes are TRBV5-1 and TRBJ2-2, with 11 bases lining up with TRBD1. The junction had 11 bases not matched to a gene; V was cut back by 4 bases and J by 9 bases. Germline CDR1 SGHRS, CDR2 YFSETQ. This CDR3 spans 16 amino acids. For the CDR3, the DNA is TGCGCCAGCAGCCCAGGGACAGGGGGTCATCTGTGGGAGCTGTTTTTT. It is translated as CASSPGTGGHLWELFF. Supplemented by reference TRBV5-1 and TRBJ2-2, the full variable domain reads KAGVTQTPRYLIKTRGQQVTLSCSPISGHRSVSWYQQTPGQGLQFLFEYFSETQRNKGNFPGRFSGRQFSNSRSEMNVSTLELGDSALYLCASSPGTGGHLWELFFGEGSRLTVL.

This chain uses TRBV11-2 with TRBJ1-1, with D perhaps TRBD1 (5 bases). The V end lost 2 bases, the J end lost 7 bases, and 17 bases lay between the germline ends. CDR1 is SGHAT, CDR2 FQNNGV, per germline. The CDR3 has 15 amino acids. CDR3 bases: TGTGCCAGCAGCTTAAAAAAGTATACGGGGGGTGAAGCTTTCTTT. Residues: CASSLKKYTGGEAFF.

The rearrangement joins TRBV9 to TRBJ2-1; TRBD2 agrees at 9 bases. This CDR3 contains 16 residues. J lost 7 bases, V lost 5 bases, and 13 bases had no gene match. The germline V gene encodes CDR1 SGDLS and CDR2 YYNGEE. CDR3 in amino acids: CASSVMPGLAINEQFF. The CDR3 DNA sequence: TGTGCCAGCAGTGTTATGCCGGGACTAGCTATTAATGAGCAGTTCTTC.

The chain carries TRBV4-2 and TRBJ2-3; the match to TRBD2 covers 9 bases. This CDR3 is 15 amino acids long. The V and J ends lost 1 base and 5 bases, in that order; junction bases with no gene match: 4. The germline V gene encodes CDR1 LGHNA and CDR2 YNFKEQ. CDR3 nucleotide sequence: TGTGCCAGCAGCCAAGTCTTAGCGGGAGTAGATACGCAGTATTTT. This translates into CASSQVLAGVDTQYF.

CDR3 in amino acids: CATSDSQIPNTGELFF. CDR3 sequence (DNA): TGTGCCACCAGTGATTCACAGATACCGAACACCGGGGAGCTGTTTTTT. The chain recombines TRBV24-1 with TRBJ2-2, with D uncertain. Germline values: CDR1 KGHDR, CDR2 SFDVKD. Deletions cut 2 bases from V and 0 bases from J, with 9 bases between. This CDR3 is 16 amino acids long.

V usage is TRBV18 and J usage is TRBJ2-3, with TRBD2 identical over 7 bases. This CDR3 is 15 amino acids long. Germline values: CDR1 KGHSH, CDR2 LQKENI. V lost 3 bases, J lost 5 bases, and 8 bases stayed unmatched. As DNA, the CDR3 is TGTGCCAGCTCACCGGGGGGGAGTATGGAAGATACGCAGTATTTT. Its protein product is CASSPGGSMEDTQYF.